These 15 T cell receptor beta chains were all obtained from the same sample, sequenced in a study of cytomegalovirus exposure and HLA in healthy donors (TCRdb year 2017). Receptors were amplified or captured by the immunoSEQ multiplex PCR assay. For the multiplex PCR, a mixture combining 60 forward primers for TCR Vbeta segments and 13 reverse primers for TCR Jbeta segments was used. TCRdb re-hosts the immuneACCESS table, in-frame sequences only. Its copies lack some clones; in the studies checked, an unresolved V gene accounts for under half of them, and the cause for the rest is not known. A total of approximately 80,000 clones appear in this sample, roughly 61% of them only once. The ten biggest clones cover approximately 16% of the sample. The sample consisted of PBMCs. These receptors were collected from a woman aged 40 to 50 in good health and CMV-seropositive.

Only a few counts were recorded for this clone. The chain is built from TRBV7-2 and TRBJ2-7; maybe TRBD1 (7 bases). Per the germline V gene, CDR1 is SGHTA and CDR2 is FQGNSA. V was pared by 8 bases and J by 4 bases, with 21 bases between. The CDR3 is 15 amino acids. The CDR3 DNA reads as TGTGCCAGCGGCTCGAGGGGGGTGGGACAGTACGAGCAGTACTTC. Protein sequence: CASGSRGVGQYEQYF.

The chain recombines TRBV7-7 with TRBJ1-6, with D tentatively TRBD1 (6 bases). V shed 3 bases and J shed 5 bases, with 17 bases lying between them. Germline CDR1 is SSHAT and CDR2 is FNYEAQ (reference sequence). The CDR3 has 17 amino acids. The CDR3 sequence: CASSLWLWAGDNSPLHF. In nucleotides, the CDR3 is TGTGCCAGCAGCTTGTGGCTGTGGGCAGGGGATAATTCACCCCTCCACTTT.

This chain connects TRBV2 to TRBJ1-5; 7 bases are shared with TRBD1. The CDR3 is made up of 15 amino acids. The J segment lost 2 bases and the V segment lost 5 bases, leaving 6 bases of the junction unmatched. The germline V gene encodes CDR1 SNHLY and CDR2 FYNNEI. CDR3 in amino acids: CASSTQGNGNQPQHF. The CDR3 DNA follows: TGTGCCAGCAGTACACAGGGGAATGGCAATCAGCCCCAGCATTTT.

In its sample, this clone was seen a few times. V and J are TRBV5-1 and TRBJ2-5, with TRBD2 identical over 8 bases. The J call may be mistaken, given a closer DNA end match to TRBJ2-7. CDR3 length: 14 residues. Germline V lookup: CDR1 SGHRS, CDR2 YFSETQ. CDR3 loop: CASKPGLALYEQYF. CDR3 DNA sequence: TGCGCCAGCAAACCCGGACTAGCTTTATACGAGCAGTACTTC.

The count of this clone is one. V and J are TRBV2 and TRBJ2-2; 9 nucleotides line up with TRBD2. V lost 7 bases to trimming and J lost 4 bases; unmatched junction nucleotides: 7. This CDR3 has 15 residues. Germline CDR1 is SNHLY and CDR2 is FYNNEI. The CDR3 DNA reads TGTGCCAGCAATGGACTAGCGACGGGCACCGGGGAGCTGTTTTTT. This translates into CASNGLATGTGELFF.

The V gene is TRBV7-2, the J gene TRBJ1-2; D remains ambiguous. The CDR3 runs to 15 residues. CDR1 and CDR2 (germline): SGHTA, FQGNSA. Trimming removed 6 bases from V and 8 bases from J, with 22 bases in between. The CDR3 DNA is TGTGCCAGCAGAGGCGGGGAGGGAGGTTCTAAAGGCTACACCTTC. Its translation: CASRGGEGGSKGYTF. Filled out from reference TRBV7-2 and TRBJ1-2, the complete variable domain reads GAGVSQSPSNKVTEKGKDVELRCDPISGHTALYWYRQSLGQGLEFLIYFQGNSAPDKSGLPSDRFSAERTGGSVSTLTIQRTQQEDSAVYLCASRGGEGGSKGYTFGSGTRLTVV.

The chain has TRBV9 and TRBJ2-1; no definite D call. Trimming left V 3 bases short and J 4 bases short, with 5 bases between. The CDR3 is made up of 12 amino acids. Germline V gene sequence: CDR1 SGDLS, CDR2 YYNGEE. This chain's CDR3 is CASSAGYNEQFF. The CDR3, as DNA: TGTGCCAGCAGCGCCGGGTACAATGAGCAGTTCTTC.

Details on this clone: Additional DNA sequences in this sample encode the identical CDR3. In DNA form, the CDR3 reads TGTGCCAGCAGCAGACAGGGACTGAACACTGAAGCTTTCTTT. Its protein is CASSRQGLNTEAFF. The V gene is TRBV7-9, the J gene TRBJ1-1, with 7 positions matching TRBD1. Germline CDR1 and CDR2: SEHNR and FQNEAQ (reference sequence). The CDR3 extends over 14 amino acids. V trimming: 5 bases; J trimming: 0 bases; junction bases outside the gene matches: 3.

A few counts support this clone. The V call is TRBV6-5, the J call TRBJ1-1; D remains unclear. V lost 0 bases and J 8 bases, leaving 4 bases between the germline ends. Germline assignment: CDR1 MNHEY and CDR2 SVGAGI. This CDR3 spans 11 amino acids. The CDR3: CASSYSQEAFF. The CDR3, as DNA: TGTGCCAGCAGTTACTCTCAAGAAGCTTTCTTT.

V is TRBV6-5 and J is TRBJ2-2; possibly TRBD2 for D (5 bases). Trimming removed 2 bases at V and 8 bases at J, with 9 bases between. This CDR3 contains 13 residues. CDR1 is MNHEY, CDR2 SVGAGI, per germline. CDR3 amino acids: CASSYRTRGELFF. The CDR3, as DNA: TGTGCCAGCAGTTACCGGACTCGAGGGGAGCTGTTTTTT.

This clone was seen a few times. V is TRBV6-4 and J is TRBJ2-3, with TRBD1 as a possible D gene (5 bases). The V end was cut by 3 bases, the J end by 4 bases, with 8 bases between. The CDR3 extends over 13 amino acids. The germline V gene encodes CDR1 MRHNA and CDR2 SNTAGT. The chain's CDR3 is CASSEQGSDTQYF. In nucleotides, the CDR3 is TGTGCCAGCAGTGAGCAGGGTTCAGATACGCAGTATTTT.

This CDR3 is CASSYGTSGHEQYF. The CDR3 nucleotides are TGTGCCAGCAGCTACGGGACTAGCGGGCACGAGCAGTACTTC. This chain links TRBV5-6 with TRBJ2-7; TRBD2 aligns across 12 bases. The CDR3 has 14 amino acids. After removal of 3 bases from V and 5 bases from J, the junction contained 3 bases not matched to a gene. The germline gives CDR1 SGHDT, CDR2 YYEEEE.

The chain couples TRBV6-6 to TRBJ2-2, with 7 bases lining up with TRBD2. CDR1 is MNHNY and CDR2 is SVGAGI in the germline V gene (reference sequence). The CDR3 runs 14 residues. The trim removed 10 bases at V and 1 base at J, leaving 6 bases unmatched. The CDR3 sequence: CATLSGMNTGELFF. In DNA, the CDR3 is TGTGCCACCTTGAGCGGGATGAACACCGGGGAGCTGTTTTTT.

The chain recombines TRBV7-2 with TRBJ2-7, with 10 bases that match TRBD2. This CDR3 is 13 amino acids long. The germline gives CDR1 SGHTA, CDR2 FQGNSA. V trimming: 5 bases; J trimming: 5 bases; junction bases outside the gene matches: 3. In nucleotides, the CDR3 is TGTGCCAGCAGCCGGACTAGCGGCAACGAGCAGTACTTC. Protein: CASSRTSGNEQYF.

The genes are TRBV7-3 and TRBJ2-3; D possibly corresponds to TRBD1 (5 bases). V was shortened by 4 bases and J by 1 base, with 12 bases between the two germline ends. Germline V gene lookup returns CDR1 SGHTA and CDR2 FQGTGA. The CDR3 is 15 amino acids. DNA for the CDR3: TGTGCCAGCAGCTCATACGTAGGGGGCACAGATACGCAGTATTTT. The encoded protein is CASSSYVGGTDTQYF.